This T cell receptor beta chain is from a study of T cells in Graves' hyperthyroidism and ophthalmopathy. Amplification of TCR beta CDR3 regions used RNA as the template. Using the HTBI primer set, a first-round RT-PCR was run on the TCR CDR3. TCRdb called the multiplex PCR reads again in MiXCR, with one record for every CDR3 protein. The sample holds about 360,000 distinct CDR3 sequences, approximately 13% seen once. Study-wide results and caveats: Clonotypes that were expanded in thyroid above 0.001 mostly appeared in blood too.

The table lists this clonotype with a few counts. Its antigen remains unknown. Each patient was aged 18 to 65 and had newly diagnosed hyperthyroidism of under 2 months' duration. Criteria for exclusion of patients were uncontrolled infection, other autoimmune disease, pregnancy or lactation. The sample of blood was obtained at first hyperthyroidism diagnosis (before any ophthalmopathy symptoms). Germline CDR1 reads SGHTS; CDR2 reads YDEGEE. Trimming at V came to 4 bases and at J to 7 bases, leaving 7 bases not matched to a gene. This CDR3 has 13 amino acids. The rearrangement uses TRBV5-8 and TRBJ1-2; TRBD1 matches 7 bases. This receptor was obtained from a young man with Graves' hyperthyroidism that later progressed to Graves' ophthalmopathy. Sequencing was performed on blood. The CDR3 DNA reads TGTGCCAGCAGCCACCTGACAGGGTTTGGCTACACCTTC. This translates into CASSHLTGFGYTF.